The 25 T cell receptor beta chains given below trace back to one sample, sequenced in a study of response to subunit inactivated influenza vaccine. One entry per CDR3 protein, called by TCRdb with MiXCR from the RT-PCR reads. Among hundreds of thousands of distinct CDR3 sequences listed, roughly 27% were seen once. The sequencing used CD4+ T cells sorted from PBMCs, collected approximately 5 days after vaccination. The receptors were sampled from a man aged 45-60 years who received an inactivated influenza vaccine.

In this sample, this clonotype turned up a few times. The genes are TRBV29-1 and TRBJ2-5, with 12 bases that match TRBD2. The ends lost 6 bases at V and 5 bases at J; junction bases unmatched: 4. There are 13 residues in the CDR3. Germline CDR1 SQVTM, CDR2 ANQGSEA. The CDR3 DNA sequence: TGCAGCGTGGGGACTAGCGGGTTTGAGACCCAGTACTTC. This encodes CSVGTSGFETQYF.

This sequence joins TRBV5-1 and TRBJ1-6; no firm D call. The CDR3 has 14 residues. Trimming left V 5 bases short and J 5 bases short, with 11 bases between. Germline V lookup: CDR1 SGHRS, CDR2 YFSETQ. CDR3 bases: TGCGCCAGCAGACCAGACTCGGATAATTCACCCCTCCACTTT. Encoded protein: CASRPDSDNSPLHF.

The V gene is TRBV29-1, the J gene TRBJ2-1; possibly TRBD1 for D (6 bases). CDR3 length equals 13 residues. V lost 3 bases and J 3 bases, leaving 9 bases between the germline ends. Looked up from germline, CDR1 is SQVTM and CDR2 is ANQGSEA. The CDR3 sequence: CSVDTQGYNEQFF. The CDR3 bases are TGCAGCGTTGATACACAGGGCTACAATGAGCAGTTCTTC.

This clonotype was counted a few times. The chain uses TRBV7-9 and TRBJ2-2; D ambiguous. V was clipped by 5 bases and J by 1 base, with 11 bases between them. This CDR3 contains 15 residues. Germline CDR1 reads SEHNR; CDR2 reads FQNEAQ (reference sequence). The CDR3 bases are TGTGCCAGCAGCCAAGTTGCAGGGAACACCGGGGAGCTGTTTTTT. It codes for CASSQVAGNTGELFF.

A few counts support this clonotype. CDR3 in amino acids: CSARVDTSTDTQYF. Here the CDR3 DNA reads TGCAGTGCTAGAGTGGATACCAGCACAGATACGCAGTATTTT. V gene TRBV20-1 combines with J gene TRBJ2-3, with D hard to call. This CDR3 is built from 14 residues. CDR1 is DFQATT, CDR2 SNEGSKA, per germline (reference sequence). V was cut by 1 base and J by 0 bases, with 8 bases left in between.

This chain uses TRBV3-1 with TRBJ1-2; D uncertain. CDR1 is LGHDT, CDR2 YNNKEL, per germline (reference sequence). V was pared by 0 bases and J by 5 bases, with 13 bases between. The CDR3 consists of 15 residues. The CDR3 nucleotides read TGTGCCAGCAGCCAAGATTCCATTATTGGGTATGGCTACACCTTC. Its protein product is CASSQDSIIGYGYTF. The full variable domain, with the rest looked up from reference TRBV3-1 and TRBJ1-2, is DTAVSQTPKYLVTQMGNDKSIKCEQNLGHDTMYWYKQDSKKFLKIMFSYNNKELIINETVPNRFSPKSPDKAHLNLHINSLELGDSAVYFCASSQDSIIGYGYTFGSGTRLTVV.

This clonotype appeared once. The V gene is TRBV3-1, the J gene TRBJ2-7, with TRBD2 identical over 9 bases. This CDR3 region has 14 residues. V shed 2 bases and J 3 bases; nucleotides not matched to a gene: 2. Germline V lookup: CDR1 LGHDT, CDR2 YNNKEL (reference sequence). The CDR3 region has the DNA TGTGCCAGCAGCCAACGGACTAGCGTCTACGAGCAGTACTTC. This sequence encodes CASSQRTSVYEQYF.

The chain has TRBV3-1 and TRBJ2-1; TRBD2 aligns across 8 bases. The CDR3 is made up of 16 amino acids. V lost 3 bases and J lost 5; bases outside the gene matches: 9. Per the germline V gene, CDR1 is LGHDT and CDR2 is YNNKEL (reference sequence). The CDR3 here is CASSHSAGGWDNEQFF. As DNA, the CDR3 is TGTGCCAGCAGCCACTCGGCGGGAGGTTGGGACAATGAGCAGTTCTTC.

V and J are TRBV25-1 and TRBJ1-4; maybe TRBD1 (5 bases). Germline V CDR1 and CDR2: MGHDK, SYGVNS. V gave up 6 bases and J gave up 5 bases, with 16 bases separating them. CDR3 length: 15 amino acids. The CDR3 loop reads CASRETGTMNEKLFF. DNA for the CDR3: TGTGCCAGCAGAGAGACCGGGACGATGAATGAAAAACTGTTTTTT.

CDR3 nucleotide sequence: TGCAGCGTTGAGGGGGAGTTAGGTGTCACTGAAGCTTTCTTT. Translation: CSVEGELGVTEAFF. The chain couples TRBV29-1 to TRBJ1-1, with D possibly matching TRBD1 (5 bases). This CDR3 region has 14 residues. Trimming removed 3 bases from V and 4 bases from J, with 15 bases in between. From germline, CDR1 is SQVTM and CDR2 ANQGSEA.

The CDR3 DNA sequence: TGTGCCAGCAGCTTAATGGGGACAGCTAGCACAGATACGCAGTATTTT. It is translated as CASSLMGTASTDTQYF. V usage is TRBV7-3 and J usage is TRBJ2-3; 7 bases agree with TRBD1. The CDR3 length is 16 residues. Unmatched junction bases numbered 4, after V lost 1 base and J lost 0 bases. Per germline, CDR1 SGHTA and CDR2 FQGTGA.

This clonotype came up a few times. This chain links TRBV6-1 with TRBJ2-7; 9 bases fit TRBD1. CDR3 size: 14 residues. Germline V gives CDR1 MNHNS, CDR2 SASEGT. The trim removed 5 bases at V and 6 bases at J, leaving 8 bases unmatched. In DNA, the CDR3 is TGTGCCAGCAGTCTAGGGACAGGGTCTGGCGAGCAGTACTTC. This translates into CASSLGTGSGEQYF.

This clonotype was seen a single time. The DNA of the CDR3 is TGTGCCAGCAGGCTCCCGGGACAGCCCTCCTACAATGAGCAGTTCTTC. Its translation: CASRLPGQPSYNEQFF. V usage is TRBV6-2 or TRBV6-3 and J usage is TRBJ2-1; TRBD1 aligns across 7 bases. From germline, CDR1 is MNHEY and CDR2 SVGEGT. V shed 6 bases and J 0 bases; nucleotides not matched to a gene: 8. This CDR3 is built from 16 residues.

The J gene is TRBJ2-3, the V gene TRBV4-3, with 11 bases aligning to TRBD2. CDR1 is LGHNA, CDR2 YSLEER, per germline. J gave up 2 bases and V 4 bases, and 11 bases lay outside the gene matches. CDR3 length equals 18 residues. CDR3 in DNA: TGCGCCAGCAGCCCCCAATCTCCGACTAGCGGGATCACAGATACGCAGTATTTT. As protein: CASSPQSPTSGITDTQYF.

This clonotype was counted ten times or more. The genes are TRBV29-1 and TRBJ2-3; no clear D gene. V lost 3 bases and J lost 9, with 16 bases in between. CDR1 is SQVTM and CDR2 is ANQGSEA in the germline V gene. The CDR3 extends over 13 amino acids. As DNA, the CDR3 is TGCAGCGTTGATTCCGGCAGAAAATCCACGCAGTATTTT. Protein sequence: CSVDSGRKSTQYF.

The chain combines TRBV12-3 or TRBV12-4 with TRBJ2-1; D is perhaps TRBD1 or TRBD2 (5 bases each). V was shortened by 6 bases and J by 6 bases, with 21 bases between the two germline ends. The CDR3 length is 16 residues. The CDR3 sequence is CASSSKTRDGSNEQFF. The CDR3 DNA reads TGTGCCAGCAGCTCGAAAACCCGGGACGGTTCCAATGAGCAGTTCTTC.

The gene calls are TRBV20-1 and TRBJ2-7, with 12 bases that match TRBD2. Losses at the gene ends were 3 bases for V and 3 bases for J; bases not matched to a gene: 12. The CDR3 extends over 17 amino acids. Germline V gene data show CDR1 as DFQATT and CDR2 as SNEGSKA (reference sequence). In nucleotides, the CDR3 is TGCAGTGCTAGGGGGGCGGTGACTAGCGGGAGTATCTACGAGCAGTACTTC. Translation gives CSARGAVTSGSIYEQYF.

This clonotype was seen only once. This may arise from a read error, as a much more abundant clone is one base away. The genes are TRBV5-4 and TRBJ2-4, with 11 bases matching TRBD2. The CDR3 loop spans 19 amino acids. Germline V gene sequence: CDR1 SGHNT, CDR2 YYREEE (reference sequence). In nucleotides, the CDR3 is TGTGCCAGCGGCTTGGTCTTTGCGGTGTCTAGCGGGGGGAGAGACATTCAGTACTTC. Its translation: CASGLVFAVSSGGRDIQYF.

The chain recombines TRBV15 with TRBJ2-2; tentative D call: TRBD2 (6 bases). CDR1 is LNHNV and CDR2 is YYDKDF in the germline V gene (reference sequence). This CDR3 is 16 amino acids long. Between the trimmed V and J ends, which lost 5 bases and 0 bases, there was a span of 13 bases. The CDR3 reads CATSGRRVTNTGELFF. CDR3 DNA sequence: TGTGCCACCAGCGGACGGAGGGTTACGAACACCGGGGAGCTGTTTTTT.

This clonotype was seen a single time. The chain combines TRBV5-1 with TRBJ2-7; the match to TRBD1 covers 9 bases. The CDR3 is 16 amino acids. CDR1 SGHRS and CDR2 YFSETQ come from the germline V gene. The junction had 12 bases not matched to a gene; V was cut back by 3 bases and J by 5 bases. The CDR3 sequence is CASSSMSGQGLNEQYF. CDR3 sequence (DNA): TGCGCCAGCAGCTCGATGTCGGGACAGGGTCTGAACGAGCAGTACTTC.

This clonotype was seen only a few times. CDR3 residues: CASNRFTTNEKLFF. The CDR3 DNA is TGTGCCAGCAACAGGTTTACAACTAATGAAAAACTGTTTTTT. The J gene is TRBJ1-4, the V gene TRBV2; D possibly corresponds to TRBD1 (5 bases). V was trimmed by 7 bases and J by 0 bases, leaving 9 bases between them. This CDR3 is 14 amino acids long. Germline-derived CDR1 and CDR2 are SNHLY and FYNNEI.

This clonotype was seen only once. The rearrangement links TRBV28 to TRBJ2-3, with TRBD2 matching 7 bases. Looked up from germline, CDR1 is MDHEN and CDR2 is SYDVKM. V shed 8 bases, J shed 4 bases, and the junction held 12 bases outside the gene matches. This CDR3 has 15 residues. The DNA of the CDR3 is TGTGCCAGCGTATCAAGGCGGGAGCTGGCAGATACGCAGTATTTT. It specifies CASVSRRELADTQYF.

The chain combines TRBV20-1 with TRBJ2-7; 8 bases match TRBD2. Germline assignment: CDR1 DFQATT and CDR2 SNEGSKA (reference sequence). The length of the CDR3 is 15 residues. Unmatched junction bases numbered 13, after V lost 3 bases and J lost 6 bases. For the CDR3, the DNA is TGCAGTGCTAGTGAGGGTAGCGGGATCCCTCTCGAGCAGTACTTC. This gives the protein CSASEGSGIPLEQYF.

There are many counts of this clonotype. The chain combines TRBV7-2 with TRBJ2-3; D not resolved. The V gene's germline CDR1 is SGHTA and CDR2 FQGNSA. Trimming left V 2 bases short and J 5 bases short, with 5 bases between. The CDR3 has 12 amino acids. The CDR3 region is CASSLYIDTQYF. CDR3 DNA sequence: TGTGCCAGCAGCTTATATATAGATACGCAGTATTTT.

Concerning this clonotype itself: Relative to the germline gene, one junction end is altered; a read error may explain this. The V and J genes are TRBV11-2 and TRBJ2-7; 8 positions agree with TRBD2. The CDR3 extends over 12 amino acids. Germline assignment: CDR1 SGHAT and CDR2 FQNNGV. The CDR3 region is CASSLDRGRSVF. The CDR3 DNA reads TGTGCCAGCAGCTTAGACCGCGGGAGGAGTGTGTTC. Full variable domain (remainder filled in from reference TRBV11-2 and TRBJ2-7): EAGVAQSPRYKIIEKRQSVAFWCNPISGHATLYWYQQILGQGPKLLIQFQNNGVVDDSQLPKDRFSAERLKGVDSTLKIQPAKLEDSAVYLCASSLDRGRSVFGPGTRLTVT.